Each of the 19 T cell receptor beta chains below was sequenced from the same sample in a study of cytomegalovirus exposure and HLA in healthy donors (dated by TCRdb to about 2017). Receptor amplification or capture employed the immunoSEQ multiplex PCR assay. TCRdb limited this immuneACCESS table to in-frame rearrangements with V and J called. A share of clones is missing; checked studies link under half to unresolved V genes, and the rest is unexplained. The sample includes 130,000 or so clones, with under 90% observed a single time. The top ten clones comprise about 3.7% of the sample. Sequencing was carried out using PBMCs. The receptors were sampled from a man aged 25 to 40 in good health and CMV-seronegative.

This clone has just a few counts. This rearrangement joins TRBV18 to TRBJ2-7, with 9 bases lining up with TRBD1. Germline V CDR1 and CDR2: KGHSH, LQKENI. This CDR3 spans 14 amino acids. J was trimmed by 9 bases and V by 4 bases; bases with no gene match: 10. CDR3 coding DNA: TGTGCCAGCTCACGTAATAGACAGGGGGACGGGCAGTACTTC. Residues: CASSRNRQGDGQYF.

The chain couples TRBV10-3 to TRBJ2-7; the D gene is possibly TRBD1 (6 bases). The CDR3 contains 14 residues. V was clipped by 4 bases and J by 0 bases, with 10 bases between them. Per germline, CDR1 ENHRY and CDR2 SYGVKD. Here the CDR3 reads CAISGGHPSYEQYF. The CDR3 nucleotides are TGTGCCATCAGTGGGGGACACCCCTCCTACGAGCAGTACTTC.

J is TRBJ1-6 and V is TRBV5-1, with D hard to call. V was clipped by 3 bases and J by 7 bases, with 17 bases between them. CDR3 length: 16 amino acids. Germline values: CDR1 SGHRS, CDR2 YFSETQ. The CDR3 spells CASSYLTREGNSPLHF. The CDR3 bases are TGCGCCAGCAGCTACCTCACGCGGGAAGGGAATTCACCCCTCCACTTT.

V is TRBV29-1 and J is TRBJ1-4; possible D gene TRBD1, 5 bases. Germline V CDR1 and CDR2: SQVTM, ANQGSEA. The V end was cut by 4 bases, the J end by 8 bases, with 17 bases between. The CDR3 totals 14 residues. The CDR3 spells CSVADLGAGEKLFF. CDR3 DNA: TGCAGCGTTGCAGACCTCGGAGCAGGGGAAAAACTGTTTTTT.

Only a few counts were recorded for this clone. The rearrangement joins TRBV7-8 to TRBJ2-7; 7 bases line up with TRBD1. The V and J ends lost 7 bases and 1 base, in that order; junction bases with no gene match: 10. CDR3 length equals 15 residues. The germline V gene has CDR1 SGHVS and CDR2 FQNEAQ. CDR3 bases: TGTGCCAGCACCAACCACAGGGGACCTTCCTACGAGCAGTACTTC. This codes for CASTNHRGPSYEQYF.

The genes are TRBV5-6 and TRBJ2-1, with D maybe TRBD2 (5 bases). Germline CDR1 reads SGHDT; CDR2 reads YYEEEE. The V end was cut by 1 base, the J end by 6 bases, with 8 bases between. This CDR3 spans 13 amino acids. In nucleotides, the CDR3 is TGTGCCAGCAGCTTGTCGGCGGGCAATGAGCAGTTCTTC. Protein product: CASSLSAGNEQFF.

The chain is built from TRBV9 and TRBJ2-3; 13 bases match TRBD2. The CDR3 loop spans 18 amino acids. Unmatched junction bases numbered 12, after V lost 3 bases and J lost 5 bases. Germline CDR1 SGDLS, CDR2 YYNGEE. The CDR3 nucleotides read TGTGCCAGCAGCGAGGGGACTAGCGGGGTGAGGGGTGGAGATACGCAGTATTTT. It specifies CASSEGTSGVRGGDTQYF.

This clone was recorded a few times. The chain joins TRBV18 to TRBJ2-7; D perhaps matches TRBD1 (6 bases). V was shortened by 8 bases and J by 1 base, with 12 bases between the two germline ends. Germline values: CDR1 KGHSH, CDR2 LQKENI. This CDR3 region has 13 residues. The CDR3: CASDSGQSYEQYF. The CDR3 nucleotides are TGTGCCAGCGATAGTGGACAGTCCTACGAGCAGTACTTC.

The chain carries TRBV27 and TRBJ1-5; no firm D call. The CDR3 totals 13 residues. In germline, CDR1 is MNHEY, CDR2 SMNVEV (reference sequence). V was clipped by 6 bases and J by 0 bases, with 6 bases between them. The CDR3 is CASREYSNQPQHF. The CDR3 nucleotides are TGTGCCAGCAGGGAGTATAGCAATCAGCCCCAGCATTTT.

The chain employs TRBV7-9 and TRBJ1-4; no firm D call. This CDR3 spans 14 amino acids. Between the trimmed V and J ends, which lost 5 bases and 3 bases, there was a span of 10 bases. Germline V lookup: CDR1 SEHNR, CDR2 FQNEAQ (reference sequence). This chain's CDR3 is CASSQAFANEKLFF. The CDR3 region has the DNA TGTGCCAGCAGCCAGGCCTTCGCTAATGAAAAACTGTTTTTT.

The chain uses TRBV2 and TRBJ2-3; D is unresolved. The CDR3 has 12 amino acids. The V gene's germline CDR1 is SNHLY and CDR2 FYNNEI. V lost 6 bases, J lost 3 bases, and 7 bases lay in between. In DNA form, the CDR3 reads TGTGCCAGCAGCACTCCAACAGATACGCAGTATTTT. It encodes CASSTPTDTQYF.

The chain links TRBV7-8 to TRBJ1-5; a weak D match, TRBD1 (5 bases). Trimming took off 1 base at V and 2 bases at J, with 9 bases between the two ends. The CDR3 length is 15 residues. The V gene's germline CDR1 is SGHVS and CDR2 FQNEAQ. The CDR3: CASSLDLGGNQPQHF. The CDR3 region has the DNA TGTGCCAGCAGCTTAGACCTAGGGGGCAATCAGCCCCAGCATTTT.

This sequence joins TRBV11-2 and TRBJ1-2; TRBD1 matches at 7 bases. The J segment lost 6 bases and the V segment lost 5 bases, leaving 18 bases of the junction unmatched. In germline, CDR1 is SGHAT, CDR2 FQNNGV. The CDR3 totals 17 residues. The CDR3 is CASSALPTGSITDGYTF. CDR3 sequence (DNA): TGTGCCAGCAGCGCCCTCCCGACAGGGTCCATTACGGATGGCTACACCTTC.

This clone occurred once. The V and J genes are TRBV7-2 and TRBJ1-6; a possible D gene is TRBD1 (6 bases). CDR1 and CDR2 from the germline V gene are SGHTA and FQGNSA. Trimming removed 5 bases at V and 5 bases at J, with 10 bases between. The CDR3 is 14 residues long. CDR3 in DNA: TGTGCCAGCAGCCCGGGACACCATAATTCACCCCTCCACTTT. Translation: CASSPGHHNSPLHF. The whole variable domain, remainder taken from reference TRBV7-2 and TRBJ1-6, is GAGVSQSPSNKVTEKGKDVELRCDPISGHTALYWYRQSLGQGLEFLIYFQGNSAPDKSGLPSDRFSAERTGGSVSTLTIQRTQQEDSAVYLCASSPGHHNSPLHFGNGTRLTVT.

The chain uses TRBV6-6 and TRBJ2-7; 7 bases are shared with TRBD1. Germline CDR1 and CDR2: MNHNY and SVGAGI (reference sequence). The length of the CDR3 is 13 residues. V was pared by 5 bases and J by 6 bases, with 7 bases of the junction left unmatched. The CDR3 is CASSRGTASEQYF. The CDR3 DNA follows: TGTGCCAGCAGTAGGGGGACAGCCTCCGAGCAGTACTTC.

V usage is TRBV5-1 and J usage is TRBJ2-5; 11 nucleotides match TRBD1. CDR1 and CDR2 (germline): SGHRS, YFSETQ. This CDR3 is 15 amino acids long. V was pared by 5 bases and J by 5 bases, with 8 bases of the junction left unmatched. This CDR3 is CASREGTGGRETQYF. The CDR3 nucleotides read TGCGCCAGCAGGGAAGGGACAGGGGGTCGGGAGACCCAGTACTTC.

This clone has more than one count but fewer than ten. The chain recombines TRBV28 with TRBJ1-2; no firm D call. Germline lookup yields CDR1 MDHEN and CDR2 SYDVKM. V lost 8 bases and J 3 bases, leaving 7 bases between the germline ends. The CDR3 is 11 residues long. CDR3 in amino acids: CASGQYYGYTF. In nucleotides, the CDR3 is TGTGCCAGCGGGCAGTACTATGGCTACACCTTC.

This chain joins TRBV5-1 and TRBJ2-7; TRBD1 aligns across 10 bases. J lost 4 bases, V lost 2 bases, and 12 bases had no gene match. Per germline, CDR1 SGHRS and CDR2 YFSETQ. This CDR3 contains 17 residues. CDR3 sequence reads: CASSFLPGRQGAYEQYF. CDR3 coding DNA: TGCGCCAGCAGCTTCTTGCCTGGGAGACAGGGGGCTTACGAGCAGTACTTC.

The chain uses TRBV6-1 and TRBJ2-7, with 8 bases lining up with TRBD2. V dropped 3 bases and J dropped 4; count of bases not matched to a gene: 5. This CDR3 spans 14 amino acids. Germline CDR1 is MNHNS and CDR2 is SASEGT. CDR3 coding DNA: TGTGCCAGCAGTGATCCGGGGGGGGTATACGAGCAGTACTTC. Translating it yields CASSDPGGVYEQYF.